This TCR beta chain came from a study of shared clonotypes between healthy human individuals. Study results and limitations: With a handful of donors compared, roughly 5% of naive CD4 clonotypes were shared.

The CDR3 sequence is 12 residues long. Deletions cut 6 bases from V and 2 bases from J, with 9 bases between. Per the germline V gene, CDR1 is SQVTM and CDR2 is ANQGSEA. Positive CCR7 selection of CD45RO-negative cells yielded the naive CD8 cells, and terminally differentiated effector memory CD45RA+ cells were excluded. A note on this clone: The antigen remains unidentified.

The run depth of the assay was deep. DNA at 200 ng, 30,000 or so T cell genomes, went into sorted-subset replicate PCRs. The repertoire was sequenced with immunoSEQ multiplex PCR; TCRdb's copy has only in-frame clones and lacks some. The table records 1.5 million to 2.5 million clones, around 96% of them present only once. The TCR originated in a man aged 18 to 30 in good health. Specimen: naive CD8+ T cells sorted from blood. This rearrangement joins TRBV29-1 to TRBJ2-3, with D hard to call. The CDR3 here is CSVTSYTDTQYF. The CDR3 DNA reads TGCAGCGTCACGAGTTACACAGATACGCAGTATTTT.